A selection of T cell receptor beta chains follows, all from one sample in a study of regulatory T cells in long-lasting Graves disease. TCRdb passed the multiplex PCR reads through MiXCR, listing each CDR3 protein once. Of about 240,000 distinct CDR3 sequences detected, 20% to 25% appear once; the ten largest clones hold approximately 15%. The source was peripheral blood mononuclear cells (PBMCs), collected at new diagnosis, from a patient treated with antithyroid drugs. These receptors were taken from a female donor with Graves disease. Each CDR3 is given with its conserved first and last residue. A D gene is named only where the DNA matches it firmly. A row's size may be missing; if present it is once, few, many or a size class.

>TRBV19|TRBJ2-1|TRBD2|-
TGTGCCAGTAGCTCGAGGACTAGCGGGTTCTACAATGAGCAGTTCTTC
CASSSRTSGFYNEQFF
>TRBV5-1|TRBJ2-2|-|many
TGCGCCAGCAGCTTGGAGGGAAGAGCCGGGGAGCTGTTTTTT
CASSLEGRAGELFF
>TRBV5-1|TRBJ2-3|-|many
TGCGCCAGCAGCTTGTTCTCGGATAGCACAGATACGCAGTATTTT
CASSLFSDSTDTQYF
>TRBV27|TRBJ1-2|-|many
TGTGCCAGCAGTTTATCATCTCGGGGGTCGGATGGCTACACCTTC
CASSLSSRGSDGYTF
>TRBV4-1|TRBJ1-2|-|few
TGCGCCAGCAGCCAAGGCGACAGCTCGAGAATCTACACCTTC
CASSQGDSSRIYTF
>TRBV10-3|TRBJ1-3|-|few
TGTGCCATCAAAGGGCCCTCTGGAAACACCATATATTTT
CAIKGPSGNTIYF
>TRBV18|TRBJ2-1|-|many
TGTGCCAGCTCACCTCAAAACAGTAACAATGAGCAGTTCTTC
CASSPQNSNNEQFF
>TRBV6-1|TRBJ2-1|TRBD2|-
TGTGCCAGCAGTCCTACAAAGGGTAGCGGGGCCTACAATGAGCAGTTCTTC
CASSPTKGSGAYNEQFF
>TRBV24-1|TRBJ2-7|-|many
TGTGCCACCAGTAGGGACGCAAGCTCCTACGAGCAGTACTTC
CATSRDASSYEQYF
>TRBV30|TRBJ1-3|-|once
TGTGCCTGGAGTGTCCCGACAGAGAACTCTGGAAACACCATATATTTT
CAWSVPTENSGNTIYF
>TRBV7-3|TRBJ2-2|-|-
TGTGCCAGCAGCCAAACGGGACACATCACCGGGGAGCTGTTTTTT
CASSQTGHITGELFF
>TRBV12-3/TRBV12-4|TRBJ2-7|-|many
TGTGCCAGCAGTTTAGACAGGGTCGACGAGCAGTACTTC
CASSLDRVDEQYF
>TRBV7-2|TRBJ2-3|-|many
TGTGCCAGCAGCTTAGTAAACTTTGTGGATACGCAGTATTTT
CASSLVNFVDTQYF
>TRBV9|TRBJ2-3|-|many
TGTGCCAGCAGCTCCCGCCCCCGGGGCACAGATACGCAGTATTTT
CASSSRPRGTDTQYF
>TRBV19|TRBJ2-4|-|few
TGTGCCAGTAGATCCGGTCTGGGAGGAAACATTCAGTACTTC
CASRSGLGGNIQYF
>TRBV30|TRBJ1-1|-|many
TGTGCCTGGAGTCTCGGAGGGGGAACTTTCTTT
CAWSLGGGTFF
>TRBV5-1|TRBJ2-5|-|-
TGCGCCAGCAGCTTGGATGTCAGGAGTTCAGAGACCCAGTACTTC
CASSLDVRSSETQYF
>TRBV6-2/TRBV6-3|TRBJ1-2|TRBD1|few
TGTGCCAGCAGTGCTAACAGGGGGAACTATGGCTACACCTTC
CASSANRGNYGYTF
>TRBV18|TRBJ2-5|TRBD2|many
TGTGCCAGCTCACCCCAAGCGGGATCGGATGAGACCCAGTACTTC
CASSPQAGSDETQYF
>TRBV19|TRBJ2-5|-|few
TGTGCCAGTAGTATGCGGTCCTGGCCTCCCCAAGAGACCCAGTACTTC
CASSMRSWPPQETQYF
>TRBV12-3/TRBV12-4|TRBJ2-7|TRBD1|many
TGTGCCAGCAACCCGAGGGGGACAGGGGGCTACGAGCAGTACTTC
CASNPRGTGGYEQYF
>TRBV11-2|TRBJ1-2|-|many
TGTGCCAGCAGCTTCGCCCCGGATCTATATGGCTACACCTTC
CASSFAPDLYGYTF
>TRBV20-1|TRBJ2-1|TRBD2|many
TGCAGTGCTAGAGACGGGACTAGCGGGAGAAATGGCTACAATGAGCAGTTCTTC
CSARDGTSGRNGYNEQFF
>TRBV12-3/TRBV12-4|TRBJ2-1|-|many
TGTGCCAGCAGCGGGCTGGACAATGAGCAGTTCTTC
CASSGLDNEQFF
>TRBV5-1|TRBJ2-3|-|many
TGCGCCAGCAGCTTTTTTGCCAGCGGGACAGATACGCAGTATTTT
CASSFFASGTDTQYF
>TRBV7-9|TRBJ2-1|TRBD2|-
TGTGCCAGCAGGAGGGGACTAGCGGATTACAATGAGCAGTTCTTC
CASRRGLADYNEQFF
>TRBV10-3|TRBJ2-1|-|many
TGTGCCATCTCCCGGGCAAATGAGCAGTTCTTC
CAISRANEQFF
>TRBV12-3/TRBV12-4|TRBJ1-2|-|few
TGTGCCAGCAGTTTCTTCGATCCCCGGGATGGCTACACCTTC
CASSFFDPRDGYTF
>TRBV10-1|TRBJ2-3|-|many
TGCGCCAGCAGTGAGTCGCTAGCCGCTAGCACAGATACGCAGTATTTT
CASSESLAASTDTQYF
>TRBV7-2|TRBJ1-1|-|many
TGTGCCAGCAGCTCTGGCCGGGTTTTCGGAGCTTTCTTT
CASSSGRVFGAFF
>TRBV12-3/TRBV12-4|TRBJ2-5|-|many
TGTGCCAGCAGTTCCGGAGAGACCCAGTACTTC
CASSSGETQYF
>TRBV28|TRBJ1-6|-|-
TGTGCCAGCAGTCGGGGAGGAGGGAATTCACCCCTCCACTTT
CASSRGGGNSPLHF
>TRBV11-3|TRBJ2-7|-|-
TGTGCCAGCAGCTTAGGTCGACTCCGCGAGCAGTACTTC
CASSLGRLREQYF
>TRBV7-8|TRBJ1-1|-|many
TGTGCCAGCAGCTTAGGGACATCGGGCACTGAAGCTTTCTTT
CASSLGTSGTEAFF
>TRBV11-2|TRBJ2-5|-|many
TGTGCCAGCAGCTTAATAAGGACAAGCCAAGAGACCCAGTACTTC
CASSLIRTSQETQYF
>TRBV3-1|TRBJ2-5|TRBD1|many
TGTGCCAGCAGCCAAACTTCAGGGGGAGAGACCCAGTACTTC
CASSQTSGGETQYF
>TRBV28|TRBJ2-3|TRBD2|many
TGTGCCAGCAGGGGAGGACTAGCGGGACCAGGGAGCACAGATACGCAGTATTTT
CASRGGLAGPGSTDTQYF
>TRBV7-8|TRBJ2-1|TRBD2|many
TGTGCCAGCAGCCAACTAGCGGGATCCCACAATGAGCAGTTCTTC
CASSQLAGSHNEQFF
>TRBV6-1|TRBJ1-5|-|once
TGTGCCAGCATCCTGAATGAGGCAGGGAGGAATCAGCCCCAGCATTTT
CASILNEAGRNQPQHF
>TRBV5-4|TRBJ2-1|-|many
TGTGCCAGCAGCTCGCCCAGGGGGCAGTTCTTC
CASSSPRGQFF
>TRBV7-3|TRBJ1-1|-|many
TGTGCCAGCAGCTTAAGCAGGAACACTGAAGCTTTCTTT
CASSLSRNTEAFF
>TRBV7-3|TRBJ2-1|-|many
TGTGCCAGCAGCTTTAACAGCGAGGGGAAGCAGTTCTTC
CASSFNSEGKQFF
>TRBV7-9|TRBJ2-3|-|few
TGTGCCAGCAGCTCAGGGGTAGATACGCAGTATTTT
CASSSGVDTQYF
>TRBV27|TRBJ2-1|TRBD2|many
TGTGCCAGCAGAGAAATAGCGGGAGGTTACGATGAGCAGTTCTTC
CASREIAGGYDEQFF
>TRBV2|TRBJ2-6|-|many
TGTGCCAGCAGTCCCAGGGCGGCGTGGTCTGGGGCCAACGTCCTGACTTTC
CASSPRAAWSGANVLTF
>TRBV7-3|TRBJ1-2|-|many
TGTGCCAGCAGCTTAGCGGGGGAGGGCTATGGCTACACCTTC
CASSLAGEGYGYTF
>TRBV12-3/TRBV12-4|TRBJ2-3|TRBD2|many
TGTGCCAGCAGGGGACTAGCGGAGTTGATCACAGATACGCAGTATTTT
CASRGLAELITDTQYF
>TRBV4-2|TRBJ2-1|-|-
TGTGCCAGCAGCACCTCGACAGCTAACTCCTACAATGAGCAGTTCTTC
CASSTSTANSYNEQFF
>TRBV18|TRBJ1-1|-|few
TGTGCCAGCTCACCAGGTGCCCAGGGGACGAACACTGAAGCTTTCTTT
CASSPGAQGTNTEAFF
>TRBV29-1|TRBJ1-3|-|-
TGCAGCGTTGGGGACCGCCGCTCTGGAAACACCATATATTTT
CSVGDRRSGNTIYF
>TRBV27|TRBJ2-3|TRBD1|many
TGTGCCAGCAGTTTCGGGACAGGGCGGGATACGCAGTATTTT
CASSFGTGRDTQYF
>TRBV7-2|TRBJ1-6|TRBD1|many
TGTGCCAGCAGGACCGGGACAGGGAACTCACCCCTCCACTTT
CASRTGTGNSPLHF
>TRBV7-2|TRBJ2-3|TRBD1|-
TGTGCCAGCAGCCAAACTACAGGGGCCCGCACAGATACGCAGTATTTT
CASSQTTGARTDTQYF